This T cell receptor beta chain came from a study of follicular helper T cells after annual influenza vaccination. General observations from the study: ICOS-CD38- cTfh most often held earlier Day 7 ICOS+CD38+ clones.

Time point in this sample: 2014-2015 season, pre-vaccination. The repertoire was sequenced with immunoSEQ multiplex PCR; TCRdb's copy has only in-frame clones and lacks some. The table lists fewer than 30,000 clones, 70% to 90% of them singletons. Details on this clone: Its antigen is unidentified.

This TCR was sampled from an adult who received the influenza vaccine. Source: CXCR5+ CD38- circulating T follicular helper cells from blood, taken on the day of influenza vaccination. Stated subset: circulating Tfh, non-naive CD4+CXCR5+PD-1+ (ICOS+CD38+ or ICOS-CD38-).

The CDR3 DNA follows: TGTGCCAGCTCCGAACAGGGCACTGAAGCTTTCTTT. Protein sequence: CASSEQGTEAFF. The chain recombines TRBV18 with TRBJ1-1, with D possibly matching TRBD1 (6 bases). This CDR3 is built from 12 residues. Trimming stripped 6 bases from V and 4 bases from J, with 9 bases between. Germline CDR1 and CDR2: KGHSH and LQKENI.